This T cell receptor beta chain was captured in a study of blood T cell repertoires in COVID-19. Turning to the study itself: T cells, B-cell-depleted T cells, or PBMCs provided the cDNA or gDNA that served as material.

The CDR3 is 16 residues long. Germline CDR1 is SGHTA and CDR2 is FQGNSA. Trimming removed 2 bases from V and 2 bases from J; junction bases left unmatched: 5. Original analysis: Amplifying reference gene primers gave estimates of nucleated cell counts. Profiling relied on immunoSEQ multiplex PCR, and the TCRdb table lists in-frame clones only, not all of them. V, J and clone size are those of that table, while D and trimming were read from the DNA. The sample holds around 140,000 clones; approximately 87% are singletons and the top ten take 44%. The V and J genes are TRBV7-2 and TRBJ2-3, with 9 bases matching TRBD2. Input material: peripheral blood. This receptor was identified in a human donor in a cohort sampled during active COVID-19. CDR3 bases: TGTGCCAGCAGCTTACTCGCGGGGGGGCCCACAGATACGCAGTATTTT. It yields the protein CASSLLAGGPTDTQYF. The variable domain in full, completed from reference TRBV7-2 and TRBJ2-3, reads GAGVSQSPSNKVTEKGKDVELRCDPISGHTALYWYRQSLGQGLEFLIYFQGNSAPDKSGLPSDRFSAERTGGSVSTLTIQRTQQEDSAVYLCASSLLAGGPTDTQYFGPGTRLTVL.